This TCR beta chain appears in the sequencing data of a study of human T cells and chemical hapten exposure. The authors extracted total RNA from unfractionated whole blood. The CDR3 length is 13 residues. Germline CDR1 reads SNHLY; CDR2 reads FYNNEI. Trimming took 2 bases from V and 1 from J, leaving 5 bases between them. This clonotype was seen ten or more times. Individual cDNA molecules received unique molecular identifiers in the library. TCRdb ran MiXCR on the 5' RACE reads and lists one entry per CDR3 protein. Among tens of thousands of distinct CDR3 sequences listed, roughly 7.7% were seen once.

The TCR originated in a male donor in good health. This rearrangement joins TRBV2 to TRBJ1-1; D gene unclear. DNA of the CDR3: TGTGCCAGCAGTGAACCAGCGAACACTGAAGCTTTCTTT. Its translation is CASSEPANTEAFF.